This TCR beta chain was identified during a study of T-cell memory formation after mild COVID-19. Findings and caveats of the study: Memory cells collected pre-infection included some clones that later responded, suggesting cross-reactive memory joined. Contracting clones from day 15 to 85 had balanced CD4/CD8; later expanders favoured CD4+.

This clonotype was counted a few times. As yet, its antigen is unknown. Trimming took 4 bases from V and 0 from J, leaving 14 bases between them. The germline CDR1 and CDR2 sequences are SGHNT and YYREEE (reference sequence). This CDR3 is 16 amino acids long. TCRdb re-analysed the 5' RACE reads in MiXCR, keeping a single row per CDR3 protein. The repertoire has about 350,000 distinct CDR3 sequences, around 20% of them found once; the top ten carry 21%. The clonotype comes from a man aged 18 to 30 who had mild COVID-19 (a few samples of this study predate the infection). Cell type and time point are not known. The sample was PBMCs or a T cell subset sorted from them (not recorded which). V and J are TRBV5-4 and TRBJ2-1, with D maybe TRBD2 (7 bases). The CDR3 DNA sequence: TGTGCCAGCAGCCTCGCGGGGGCCGGCTCCTACAATGAGCAGTTCTTC. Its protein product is CASSLAGAGSYNEQFF.